This TCR beta chain was documented in a study of T-cell memory formation after mild COVID-19. Findings of the study overall: For second-wave clones that peaked at day 37, SARS-CoV-2 specificity went unverified. Some clones that responded were present in memory (sampled pre-infection), which suggests cross-reactive memory joined. There was a balanced CD4/CD8 profile in clones contracting day 15 to 85, and later expanders leaned CD4+.

The CDR3 spans 15 residues. The germline V gene has CDR1 MNHEY and CDR2 SMNVEV (reference sequence). Trimming stripped 3 bases from V and 6 bases from J, with 16 bases between. TCRdb reanalysed the 5' RACE reads using MiXCR and keeps one entry per CDR3 protein. In the table there are around 250,000 distinct CDR3 sequences, 15% to 20% of which are singletons. Worth noting for this clonotype: Its antigen remains unidentified.

The clonotype was recovered from a man aged 18 to 30 who had mild COVID-19 (a few samples of this study predate the infection). Cell type and time point are not known. This rearrangement joins TRBV27 to TRBJ2-3; either TRBD1 or TRBD2 may fit D (6 bases each). Sequencing was done on a sample of PBMCs or a T cell subset sorted from them (not recorded which). In DNA form, the CDR3 reads TGTGCCAGCAGTTTTCTGTGGGGGGCCAAGGATACGCAGTATTTT. Its translation: CASSFLWGAKDTQYF.